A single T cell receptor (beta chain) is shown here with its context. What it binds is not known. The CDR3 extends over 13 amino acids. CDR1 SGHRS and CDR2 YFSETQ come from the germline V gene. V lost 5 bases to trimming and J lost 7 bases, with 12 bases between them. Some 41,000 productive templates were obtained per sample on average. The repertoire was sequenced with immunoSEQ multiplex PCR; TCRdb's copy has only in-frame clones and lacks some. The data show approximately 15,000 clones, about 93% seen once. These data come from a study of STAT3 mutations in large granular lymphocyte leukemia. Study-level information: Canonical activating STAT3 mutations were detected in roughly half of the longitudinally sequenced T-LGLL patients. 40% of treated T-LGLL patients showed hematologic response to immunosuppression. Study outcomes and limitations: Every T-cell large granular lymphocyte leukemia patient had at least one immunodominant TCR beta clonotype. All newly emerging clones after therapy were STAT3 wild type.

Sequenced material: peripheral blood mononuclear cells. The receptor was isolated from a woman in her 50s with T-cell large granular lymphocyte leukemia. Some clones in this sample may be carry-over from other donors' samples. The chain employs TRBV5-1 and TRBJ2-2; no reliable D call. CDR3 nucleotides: TGCGCCAGCAGGCTATCGTGGGGCGGGGAGCTGTTTTTT. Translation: CASRLSWGGELFF.